This T cell receptor beta chain was profiled in a study of glioma-infiltrating T cells after dendritic cell vaccination. Data came from immunoSEQ multiplex PCR; TCRdb stores just in-frame clones and leaves some out. The table records 90,000 to 110,000 clones, nearly 90% of them present only once. Time point of the sample: after dendritic cell vaccination, including at tumor progression/relapse. Per germline, CDR1 MNHNS and CDR2 SASEGT. This CDR3 region has 16 residues. Trimming stripped 2 bases from V and 4 bases from J, with 17 bases between. This specimen consisted of blood, obtained after dendritic cell vaccination. V usage is TRBV6-1 and J usage is TRBJ1-2, with D possibly matching TRBD1 (6 bases). This receptor was taken from a human donor with glioblastoma. Here the CDR3 reads CASSEQADRSRYGYTF. The DNA of the CDR3 is TGTGCCAGCAGTGAACAGGCGGACAGAAGTCGCTATGGCTACACCTTC.